This T cell receptor beta chain derives from a study of post-analysis software for immune sequencing data (dated by TCRdb to the mid-2010s). For the wider study: Relapsing-remitting, secondary progressive and progressive-relapsing multiple sclerosis were recorded as disease courses, and subtype annotation was lacking for some patients. The patient repertoires were compared against around 11 previously published healthy control repertoires obtained from donors aged roughly 6 to 28 years. A subset of samples was prepared in parallel using single-end sample barcoding, then pooled and co-amplified after Illumina adapter ligation.

Library generation was performed with PCR. TCRdb names Illumina HiSeq 2500 as the instrument used. To reduce PCR and sequencing biases, unique molecular identifiers were built into the TCR beta cDNA libraries. Every 1 to 10 million input T cells yielded 500,000 or so cDNA molecules, meaning each molecule approximated one T cell. The patient libraries were prepared and sequenced using the same protocol as the earlier healthy control dataset. Within a given batch, samples were prepared together, multiplexed and sequenced on the same HiSeq lane. As for the authors' bioinformatics: Raw barcoded reads were processed with MIGEC, and single-read molecular identifier groups were discarded before consensus assembly and CDR3 extraction. VDJtools was used for post-analysis of the clonotype tables, and diversity was normalized by down-sampling every dataset to the size of the smallest sample. In repertoire overlap clustering, CDR3 amino acid sequences, but not nucleotide sequences, were matched to correct batch-related cross-sample contamination. TCRdb ran its own pipeline on the public reads, namely fastp trimming at Q25 and MiXCR clone calling, and kept in-frame beta chains. Rows with one shared CDR3 protein collapse into an entry with the most common genes and DNA. What appears here as the V and J calls and clone size reflects TCRdb's work, not the paper's. For this sample there are some 800,000 distinct CDR3 sequences; 40% to 55% appear just once. Roughly 4.9% of the sample lies in the top ten.

Turning to this clonotype: The antigen it binds to is not known. Base qualities are not provided; no much larger clone lies one nucleotide away.

To demonstrate the VDJtools post-analysis software, TCR beta repertoires were profiled from the peripheral blood of about 13 young patients with multiple sclerosis. Multiple sclerosis patients were children and adolescents aged about 6 to 15 years. Here is what the overall study found, with its caveats: Direct clustering with F measure showed strong co-clustering of samples prepared in the same batch, prompting a batch-effect correction. Significantly lower normalized Chao1 diversity was found in multiple sclerosis patients than in controls, suggesting substantial peripheral T-cell clonal expansion. The multiple sclerosis patient group was slightly younger than the control group.

The specimen sequenced was blood. This TCR derives from a girl aged 5-17 years with multiple sclerosis.

CDR3 reads: CSAREWAGGSNEQYF. At the DNA level, the sequence is TGCAGTGCTAGAGAATGGGCGGGGGGGTCAAATGAGCAGTACTTC. The sequence links TRBV20-1 to TRBJ2-5; 9 nucleotides in the junction match TRBD2. Including the terminal cysteine and phenylalanine, the CDR3 comprises 15 residues. Only CDR3 DNA remains: 45 bases, in frame from the first base. The germline V end is reduced by 0 bases and the J end by 11 bases; junction bases left unmatched: 13. From a lookup of the germline V gene (reference sequence), CDR1 and CDR2 are DFQATT and SNEGSKA.